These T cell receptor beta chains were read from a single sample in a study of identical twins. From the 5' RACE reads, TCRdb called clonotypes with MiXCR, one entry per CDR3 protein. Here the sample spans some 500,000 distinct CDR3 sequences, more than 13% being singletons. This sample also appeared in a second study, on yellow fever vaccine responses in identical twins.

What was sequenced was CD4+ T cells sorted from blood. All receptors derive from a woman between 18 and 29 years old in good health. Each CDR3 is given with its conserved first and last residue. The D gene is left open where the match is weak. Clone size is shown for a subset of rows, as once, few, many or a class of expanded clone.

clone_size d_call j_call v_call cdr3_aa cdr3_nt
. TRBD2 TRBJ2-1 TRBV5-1 CASSGGGLQDNEQFF TGCGCCAGCAGCGGCGGGGGGTTACAAGACAATGAGCAGTTCTTC
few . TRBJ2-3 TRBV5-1 CASSLEGSLADTQYF TGCGCCAGCAGCTTGGAGGGCAGCTTGGCAGATACGCAGTATTTT
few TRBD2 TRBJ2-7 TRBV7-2 CASSWTSGSLSYEQYF TGTGCCAGCAGTTGGACTAGCGGGAGTCTCTCCTACGAGCAGTACTTC
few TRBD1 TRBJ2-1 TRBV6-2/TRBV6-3 CASSPGTGHLF TGTGCCAGCAGCCCCGGGACAGGGCACCTCTTC
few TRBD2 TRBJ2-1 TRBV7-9 CASSPRRGGSYNEQFF TGTGCCAGCAGCCCACGACGGGGGGGGTCCTACAATGAGCAGTTCTTC
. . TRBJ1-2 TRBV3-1 CASSSLRTLRGYTF TGTGCCAGCAGCTCACTCAGGACTTTGCGTGGCTACACCTTC
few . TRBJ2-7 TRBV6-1 CASNLQGYEQYF TGTGCCAGCAATCTACAGGGTTACGAGCAGTACTTC
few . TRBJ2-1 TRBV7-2 CASSHNRGWDEQFF TGTGCCAGCAGCCATAACCGAGGGTGGGATGAGCAGTTCTTC
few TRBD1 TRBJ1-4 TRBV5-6 CASSPPGQGSGAVF TGTGCCAGCAGCCCGCCGGGACAGGGAAGTGGAGCGGTTTTT
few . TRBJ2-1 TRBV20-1 CSAAWTVNNEQFF TGCAGTGCTGCTTGGACAGTCAACAATGAGCAGTTCTTC
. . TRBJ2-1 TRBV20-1 CSGVFPSYNEQFF TGCAGTGGAGTTTTCCCCTCCTACAATGAGCAGTTCTTC
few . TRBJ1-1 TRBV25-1 CASSEKLNTEAFF TGTGCCAGCAGTGAAAAATTGAACACTGAAGCTTTCTTT
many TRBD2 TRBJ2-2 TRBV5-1 CASSPRLAGNTGELFF TGCGCCAGCAGCCCGAGACTAGCCGGGAACACCGGGGAGCTGTTTTTT
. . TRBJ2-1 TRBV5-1 CASSLEPPYNEQFF TGCGCCAGCAGCTTGGAACCGCCCTACAATGAGCAGTTCTTC
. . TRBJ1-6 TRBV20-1 CSARDVGTENSPLHF TGCAGTGCTAGAGACGTCGGGACCGAAAATTCACCCCTCCACTTT
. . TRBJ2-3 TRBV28 CASSLVDTRTDTQYF TGTGCCAGCAGTTTAGTCGACACCCGCACAGATACGCAGTATTTT
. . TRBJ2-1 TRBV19 CASSISITAKSYNEQFF TGTGCCAGTAGTATTAGTATTACGGCAAAATCCTACAATGAGCAGTTCTTC
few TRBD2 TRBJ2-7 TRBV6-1 CASIGTSGIEQYF TGTGCCAGCATTGGGACTAGCGGGATCGAGCAGTACTTC
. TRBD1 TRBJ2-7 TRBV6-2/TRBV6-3 CGSSYGGTGQYEQYF TGTGGCAGCAGTTATGGAGGGACAGGTCAGTACGAGCAGTACTTC
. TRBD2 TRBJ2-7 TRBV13 CASSLGGLADSYEQYF TGTGCCAGCAGCTTAGGAGGACTAGCGGACTCCTACGAGCAGTACTTC
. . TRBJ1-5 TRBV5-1 CASSLSTGDSNQPQHF TGCGCCAGCAGCTTGTCGACAGGAGATAGCAATCAGCCCCAGCATTTT
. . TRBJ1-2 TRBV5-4 CASSSQSRNGYTF TGTGCCAGCAGCTCGCAATCTAGAAATGGCTACACCTTC
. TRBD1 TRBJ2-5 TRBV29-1 CSARDRGREETQYF TGCAGCGCTCGGGACAGGGGGCGGGAAGAGACCCAGTACTTC
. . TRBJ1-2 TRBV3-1 CASSLTVAGVYGYTF TGTGCCAGCAGCCTGACCGTGGCCGGGGTCTATGGCTACACCTTC
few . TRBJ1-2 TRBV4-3 CASSQDEGKGGYTF TGCGCCAGCAGCCAAGATGAGGGTAAAGGCGGCTACACCTTC
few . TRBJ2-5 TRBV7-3 CASSLGSVGETQYF TGTGCCAGCAGCTTAGGCAGCGTGGGAGAGACCCAGTACTTC
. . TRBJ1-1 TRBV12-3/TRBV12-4 CASSLQGTNTEAFF TGTGCCAGCAGTTTACAGGGAACGAACACTGAAGCTTTCTTT
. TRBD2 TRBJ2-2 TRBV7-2 CASSSQLAGGELFF TGTGCCAGCAGCTCCCAACTAGCGGGGGGGGAGCTGTTTTTT
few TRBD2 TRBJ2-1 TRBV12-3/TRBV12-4 CASSETSGLRFF TGTGCCAGCAGTGAGACTAGCGGTCTCCGGTTCTTC
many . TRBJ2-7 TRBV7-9 CASSHTSVPYEQYF TGTGCCAGCAGCCATACTTCCGTACCCTACGAGCAGTACTTC
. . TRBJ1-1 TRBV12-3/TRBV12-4 CASSLGQFTEAFF TGTGCCAGCAGTTTAGGGCAGTTCACTGAAGCTTTCTTT
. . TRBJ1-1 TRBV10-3 CAITAAQVTEAFF TGTGCCATCACGGCTGCTCAAGTCACTGAAGCTTTCTTT
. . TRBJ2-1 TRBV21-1 CASSIVCCSYNEQFF TGTGCCAGCAGCATTGTGTGCTGCTCCTACAATGAGCAGTTCTTC
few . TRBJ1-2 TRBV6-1 CASSDQSTNYGYTF TGTGCCAGCAGTGACCAGTCTACTAACTATGGCTACACCTTC
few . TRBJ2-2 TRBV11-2 CASSQPWAANTGELFF TGTGCCAGCAGCCAACCATGGGCGGCTAACACCGGGGAGCTGTTTTTT
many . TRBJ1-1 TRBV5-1 CASSLGGIRNTEAFF TGCGCCAGCAGCTTGGGGGGGATCAGGAACACTGAAGCTTTCTTT
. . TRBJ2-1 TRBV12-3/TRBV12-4 CASRFGTPNEQFF TGTGCCAGCAGATTCGGGACTCCCAATGAGCAGTTCTTC
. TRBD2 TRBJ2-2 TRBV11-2 CASSRWASGSANTGELFF TGTGCCAGCAGCAGATGGGCTAGCGGAAGTGCGAACACCGGGGAGCTGTTTTTT
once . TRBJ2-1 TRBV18 CASSLLGQPGDEQFF TGTGCCAGCTCACTACTGGGCCAACCAGGGGATGAGCAGTTCTTC
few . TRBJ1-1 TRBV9 CASSVALGRPEAFF TGTGCCAGCAGCGTAGCGTTGGGGCGGCCTGAAGCTTTCTTT
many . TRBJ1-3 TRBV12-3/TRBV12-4 CASSRKTGGGVDTIYF TGTGCCAGCAGTCGAAAAACCGGGGGTGGTGTAGACACCATATATTTT